The 24 T cell receptor beta chains listed next were all sequenced from one sample in a study of blood T cell repertoires in COVID-19. Clones were sequenced by immunoSEQ multiplex PCR, and TCRdb holds only the in-frame ones, with some missing. Of approximately 250,000 clones listed, roughly four fifths were seen once; the top ten hold approximately 7.4%. Sample: peripheral blood. The receptors shown here come from a woman in her forties or fifties with acute or convalescent COVID-19.

This sequence joins TRBV19 and TRBJ2-1, with TRBD2 as a possible D gene (7 bases). This CDR3 contains 12 residues. The germline gives CDR1 LNHDA, CDR2 SQIVND (reference sequence). The germline V and J ends were trimmed by 7 bases and 16 bases, with 20 bases remaining between them. Written as DNA, the CDR3 is TGTGCCAGTAACGGAGGGGGGAGGGCCAACTTCTTC. It specifies CASNGGGRANFF.

This clone was counted only a few times. This chain joins TRBV27 and TRBJ2-1; 8 bases match TRBD2. Germline loops: CDR1 MNHEY, CDR2 SMNVEV (reference sequence). J was trimmed by 7 bases and V by 0 bases; bases with no gene match: 5. This CDR3 comprises 15 residues. The CDR3 DNA reads as TGTGCCAGCAGTTTATCGCCACGGGGGGGGAATGAGCAGTTCTTC. Protein product: CASSLSPRGGNEQFF.

The chain uses TRBV4-2 and TRBJ2-7; D gene uncertain. CDR3 length: 13 residues. V lost 5 bases to trimming and J lost 2 bases, with 10 bases between them. In germline, CDR1 is LGHNA, CDR2 YNFKEQ. The CDR3 region has the DNA TGTGCCAGCAGCTATCGAGACACCTACGAGCAGTACTTC. Its protein is CASSYRDTYEQYF.

The chain uses TRBV7-6 and TRBJ2-7, with D maybe TRBD1 (7 bases). The CDR3 covers 15 residues. Trimming took off 0 bases at V and 2 bases at J, with 11 bases between the two ends. From germline, CDR1 is SGHVS and CDR2 FNYEAQ. The CDR3 nucleotides are TGTGCCAGCAGCTTAGCTGGAGGGGGCCCCTACGAGCAGTACTTC. Protein: CASSLAGGGPYEQYF.

The chain employs TRBV7-9 and TRBJ2-5; maybe TRBD1 (6 bases). Germline CDR1 and CDR2: SEHNR and FQNEAQ (reference sequence). CDR3 length: 14 residues. V gave up 8 bases and J gave up 5 bases, with 18 bases separating them. The CDR3 DNA sequence: TGTGCCAGCGGAGATAACAGGGTCCGCGAGACCCAGTACTTC. The encoded protein is CASGDNRVRETQYF. The whole variable domain, filled in from reference TRBV7-9 and TRBJ2-5, reads DTGVSQNPRHKITKRGQNVTFRCDPISEHNRLYWYRQTLGQGPEFLTYFQNEAQLEKSRLLSDRFSAERPKGSFSTLEIQRTEQGDSAMYLCASGDNRVRETQYFGPGTRLLVL.

In this sample, this clone turned up once. J is TRBJ1-2 and V is TRBV28; the D gene is possibly TRBD1 (6 bases). With 8 bases removed from V and 4 bases from J, the gap between germline ends came to 20 bases. CDR1 is MDHEN, CDR2 SYDVKM, per germline. This CDR3 is built from 15 residues. The CDR3 bases are TGTGCCAGCGGGGGCGGTAGAACGCTTGGCTATGGCTACACCTTC. Its protein is CASGGGRTLGYGYTF.

V usage is TRBV10-1 and J usage is TRBJ1-2; D is uncertain. The length of the CDR3 is 13 residues. Germline CDR1 reads WNHNN; CDR2 reads SYGVQD (reference sequence). Trimming shortened V by 3 bases and J by 4 bases, and 9 bases separated the two germline ends. The CDR3 loop is CASSDGRSYGYTF. The CDR3 bases are TGCGCCAGCAGTGATGGCAGAAGCTATGGCTACACCTTC.

This rearrangement joins TRBV6-2 or TRBV6-3 to TRBJ1-3; 8 bases fit TRBD1. J lost 1 base, V lost 2 bases, and 7 bases had no gene match. CDR1 and CDR2 from the germline V gene are MNHEY and SVGEGT. This CDR3 is 17 amino acids long. The CDR3 reads CASSYDRGRSSGNTIYF. Written as DNA, the CDR3 is TGTGCCAGCAGTTACGACAGGGGAAGGTCTTCTGGAAACACCATATATTTT.

This chain connects TRBV18 to TRBJ1-5; D possibly corresponds to TRBD1 (6 bases). V was clipped by 2 bases and J by 6 bases, with 14 bases between them. Germline V gene sequence: CDR1 KGHSH, CDR2 LQKENI. This CDR3 contains 15 residues. Here the CDR3 reads CASSPSGGGTQPQHF. The CDR3 DNA is TGTGCCAGCTCACCATCGGGAGGGGGGACTCAGCCCCAGCATTTT.

This chain's CDR3 is CASSLGRARGSYNSPLHF. The CDR3 DNA is TGTGCCAGCAGTTTAGGGCGGGCGCGGGGCTCCTATAATTCACCCCTCCACTTT. The rearrangement links TRBV28 to TRBJ1-6; D unresolved. The CDR3 has 18 amino acids. Germline assignment: CDR1 MDHEN and CDR2 SYDVKM. Trimming took 2 bases from V and 0 from J, leaving 14 bases between them.

This clone was detected once. The V call is TRBV6-5, the J call TRBJ1-1, with TRBD1 matching over 11 bases. The length of the CDR3 is 14 residues. Germline assignment: CDR1 MNHEY and CDR2 SVGAGI. Trimming at V came to 2 bases and at J to 7 bases, leaving 3 bases not matched to a gene. CDR3 residues: CASSYGQGAFEAFF. The CDR3 nucleotides are TGTGCCAGCAGTTACGGACAGGGGGCATTTGAAGCTTTCTTT.

The rearrangement links TRBV3-1 (or the pseudogene TRBV3-2) to TRBJ2-7; D is perhaps TRBD2 (6 bases). Germline CDR1 and CDR2: LGHDT and YNNKEL (reference sequence). Trimming took off 2 bases at V and 0 bases at J, with 17 bases between the two ends. The CDR3 spans 17 residues. CDR3 nucleotides: TGTGCCAGCAGCCAATCTTTCCTAGCGCAGAGCTCCTACGAGCAGTACTTC. Translating gives CASSQSFLAQSSYEQYF.

The rearrangement joins TRBV19 to TRBJ2-1; 7 bases align to TRBD2. Germline V CDR1 and CDR2: LNHDA, SQIVND (reference sequence). V lost 9 bases to trimming and J lost 10 bases; unmatched junction nucleotides: 0. This CDR3 region has 9 residues. The CDR3 sequence is CASGGEQFF. CDR3 bases: TGTGCCAGCGGGGGGGAGCAGTTCTTC. Complete variable domain (other parts from reference TRBV19 and TRBJ2-1): DGGITQSPKYLFRKEGQNVTLSCEQNLNHDAMYWYRQDPGQGLRLIYYSQIVNDFQKGDIAEGYSVSREKKESFPLTVTSAQKNPTAFYLCASGGEQFFGPGTRLTVL.

The chain couples TRBV11-2 to TRBJ2-2; D may be TRBD1 (6 bases). The germline V gene encodes CDR1 SGHAT and CDR2 FQNNGV. The V gene lost 5 bases and the J gene lost 5 bases, with 12 bases spanning the gap. The CDR3 has 14 amino acids. CDR3 region: CASSPLQGTGELFF. Here the CDR3 DNA reads TGTGCCAGCAGCCCACTCCAGGGGACCGGGGAGCTGTTTTTT.

The V call is TRBV6-5, the J call TRBJ2-7; D possibly corresponds to TRBD1 (5 bases). Germline V CDR1 and CDR2: MNHEY, SVGAGI. The CDR3 is 15 amino acids. V lost 5 bases and J lost 5, with 19 bases in between. CDR3 protein: CASSPLQGEANEQYF. DNA for the CDR3: TGTGCCAGCAGTCCCCTCCAGGGTGAAGCAAACGAGCAGTACTTC.

This clone was seen only a few times. V and J are TRBV10-2 and TRBJ1-6; tentative D call: TRBD1 (5 bases). The ends were cut back, 10 bases at V and 7 bases at J, with 14 bases in the middle. The CDR3 extends over 13 amino acids. The germline CDR1 and CDR2 sequences are WSHSY and SAAADI. CDR3 loop: CATTQGPNSPLHF. The CDR3 coding sequence is TGCGCCACCACCCAGGGCCCAAATTCACCCCTCCACTTT.

This clone was detected a few times. The rearrangement joins TRBV7-2 to TRBJ2-3; 9 positions agree with TRBD2. This CDR3 is built from 14 residues. CDR1 is SGHTA, CDR2 FQGNSA, per germline. The J segment lost 4 bases and the V segment lost 3 bases, leaving 2 bases of the junction unmatched. CDR3 region: CASSFERGADTQYF. In nucleotides, the CDR3 is TGTGCCAGCAGCTTCGAGCGGGGGGCAGATACGCAGTATTTT.

The sample holds a few counts of this clone. The chain has TRBV27 and TRBJ2-2; 9 bases are a match to TRBD1. The CDR3 sequence is 18 residues long. Germline loops: CDR1 MNHEY, CDR2 SMNVEV (reference sequence). Germline trimming cut 7 bases from V and 4 bases from J; bases unmatched to any gene: 16. The CDR3 DNA follows: TGTGCCAGCAAGAAGGACAGGGGAATGGATTGGAGCACCGGGGAGCTGTTTTTT. This encodes CASKKDRGMDWSTGELFF.

The chain combines TRBV27 with TRBJ1-3; 7 positions agree with TRBD1. From germline, CDR1 is MNHEY and CDR2 SMNVEV (reference sequence). The trim removed 0 bases at V and 2 bases at J, leaving 4 bases unmatched. The CDR3 extends over 16 amino acids. CDR3 coding DNA: TGTGCCAGCAGTTTATCAGGGGGCATCGCTGGAAACACCATATATTTT. This codes for CASSLSGGIAGNTIYF.

The rearrangement uses TRBV4-3 and TRBJ2-5; D is possibly TRBD2 (5 bases). The CDR3 is 16 residues long. Trimming took 0 bases from V and 7 from J, leaving 18 bases between them. Germline CDR1 is LGHNA and CDR2 is YSLEER. The CDR3 DNA sequence: TGCGCCAGCAGCCAAGATCGAGGGTACTCATCGGGGACCCAGTACTTC. Its translation: CASSQDRGYSSGTQYF.

The chain links TRBV11-2 to TRBJ2-7, with D perhaps matching TRBD1 (5 bases). Germline CDR1 SGHAT, CDR2 FQNNGV. The CDR3 runs to 15 residues. Trimming removed 0 bases from V and 4 bases from J, with 13 bases in between. The CDR3 DNA follows: TGTGCCAGCAGCTTAGAAGCAGGGCCTCAATACGAGCAGTACTTC. Protein: CASSLEAGPQYEQYF.

Only a few counts were recorded for this clone. The chain has TRBV6-5 and TRBJ1-1, with a tentative D call TRBD1 (6 bases). The CDR3 covers 14 residues. Trimming took 6 bases from V and 5 from J, leaving 16 bases between them. Germline CDR1 reads MNHEY; CDR2 reads SVGAGI. The CDR3: CASRPLTGWTEAFF. The CDR3 DNA reads TGTGCCAGCAGGCCCCTCACAGGGTGGACTGAAGCTTTCTTT.

V is TRBV30 and J is TRBJ1-2; the D gene is possibly TRBD1 (6 bases). This CDR3 spans 13 amino acids. Trimming cost V 0 bases and J 2 bases, with 7 bases left between them. Looked up from germline, CDR1 is GTSNPN and CDR2 is SVGIG (reference sequence). The CDR3 region has the DNA TGTGCCTGGAGTGTAACAGGGAACTATGGCTACACCTTC. It codes for CAWSVTGNYGYTF. The full variable domain, rest sourced from reference TRBV30 and TRBJ1-2, is SQTIHQWPATLVQPVGSPLSLECTVEGTSNPNLYWYRQAAGRGLQLLFYSVGIGQISSEVPQNLSASRPQDRQFILSSKKLLLSDSGFYLCAWSVTGNYGYTFGSGTRLTVV.

The rearrangement links TRBV30 to TRBJ1-2, with 7 positions matching TRBD1. The CDR3 has 16 residues. Germline-derived CDR1 and CDR2 are GTSNPN and SVGIG (reference sequence). The V segment lost 3 bases and the J segment 8 bases; nucleotides outside the gene matches: 18. The CDR3 sequence is CAWSDPRFPQGGGYTF. The CDR3 DNA reads as TGTGCCTGGAGCGACCCCCGGTTCCCTCAGGGGGGCGGCTACACCTTC.